This T cell receptor beta chain was identified in a study of CD8+CD57+ T cells in acquired aplastic anemia. The V and J ends lost 5 bases and 6 bases respectively, with 20 bases between them. Germline-derived CDR1 and CDR2 are SGHVS and FQNEAQ. This CDR3 has 15 residues. The authors sequenced patients whose flow cytometry had shown CD8+CD57+ cell expansion. TCR beta VDJ and CDR3 were profiled, and genomic DNA was the template. TCRdb re-derived calls from the reads in MiXCR, one entry per CDR3 protein. The sample has about 150,000 distinct CDR3 sequences, 48% seen once. The clonotype was recovered from a human donor with aplastic anemia. The rearrangement uses TRBV7-8 and TRBJ2-7; D is possibly TRBD1 (7 bases). The specimen was sorted CD4+, CD8+, or CD8+CD57+ T cells (not recorded which) from PBMCs. Here the CDR3 DNA reads TGTGCCAGCAGCCCCTCCAGGGGGGTGAGTGGCGAGCAGTACTTC. Residues: CASSPSRGVSGEQYF.